This entry describes one TCR beta chain. This record comes from a study of blood T cell repertoires in COVID-19. Adults between about 18 and 95 years of age took part from some 25 US areas. Germline V CDR1 and CDR2: LNHDA, SQIVND (reference sequence). The V and J ends lost 7 bases and 7 bases, in that order; junction bases with no gene match: 4. CDR3 size: 13 residues. Methods used by the authors: Quantification of nucleated cells was approximated via reference gene primer amplification. Method: immunoSEQ multiplex PCR; TCRdb's copy keeps in-frame clones and lacks some. D and trimming come from the DNA, and the V and J calls and clone size come from that table. Of 500,000 or so clones in the sample, roughly 90% were seen once.

The sample taken for sequencing was PBMCs or T cells enriched from blood (not recorded which). The receptor was isolated from a woman aged 18-29 years who had recovered from COVID-19. The chain employs TRBV19 and TRBJ1-4; 9 bases align to TRBD1. CDR3 coding DNA: TGTGCCAGTAAGCAGGACAGGGGTGAAAAACTGTTTTTT. Amino acid sequence: CASKQDRGEKLFF.